This entry lists 2 T cell receptor beta chains sequenced from one sample in a study of blood T cell repertoires in COVID-19. Some clones are missing from TCRdb's copy, which holds only in-frame ones; the method was immunoSEQ multiplex PCR. The repertoire consists of 250,000 to 350,000 clones, with 85% occurring once and the leading ten covering about 2.3%. Sequencing input: PBMCs or T cells enriched from blood (not recorded which). Receptors originate from a woman aged 45-59 years who had recovered from COVID-19.

The rearrangement links TRBV6-1 to TRBJ1-2; D gene unclear. CDR1 is MNHNS, CDR2 SASEGT, per germline. This CDR3 has 13 amino acids. Trimming cost V 3 bases and J 5 bases, with 10 bases left between them. CDR3 DNA: TGTGCCAGCAGTGAGCTACAGAATTATGGCTACACCTTC. The encoded protein is CASSELQNYGYTF.

This chain connects TRBV6-5 to TRBJ2-1; 9 bases fit TRBD1. The CDR3 contains 13 residues. The germline gives CDR1 MNHEY, CDR2 SVGAGI. The CDR3 sequence is CTSRDRAYNEQFF. The CDR3 DNA sequence: TGTACCTCCCGGGACAGGGCCTACAATGAGCAGTTCTTC.